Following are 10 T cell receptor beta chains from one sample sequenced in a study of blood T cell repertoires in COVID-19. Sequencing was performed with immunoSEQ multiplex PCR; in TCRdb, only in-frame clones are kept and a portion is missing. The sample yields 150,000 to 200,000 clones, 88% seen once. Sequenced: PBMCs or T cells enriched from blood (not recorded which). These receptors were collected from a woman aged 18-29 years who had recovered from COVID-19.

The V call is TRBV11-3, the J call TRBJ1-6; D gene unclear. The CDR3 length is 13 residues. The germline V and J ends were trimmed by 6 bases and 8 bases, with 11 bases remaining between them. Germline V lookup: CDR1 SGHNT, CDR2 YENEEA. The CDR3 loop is CASSLVRDSPLHF. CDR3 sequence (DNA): TGTGCCAGCAGTCTGGTGAGGGATTCACCCCTCCACTTT.

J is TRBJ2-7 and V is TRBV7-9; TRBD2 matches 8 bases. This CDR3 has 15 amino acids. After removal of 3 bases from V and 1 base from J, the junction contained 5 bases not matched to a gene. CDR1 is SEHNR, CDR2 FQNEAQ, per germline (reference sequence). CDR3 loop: CASSFGGGTSYEQYF. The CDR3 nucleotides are TGTGCCAGCAGCTTCGGCGGGGGGACATCCTACGAGCAGTACTTC.

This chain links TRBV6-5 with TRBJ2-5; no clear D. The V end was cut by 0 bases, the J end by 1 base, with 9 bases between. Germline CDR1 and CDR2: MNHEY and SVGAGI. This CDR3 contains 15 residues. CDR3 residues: CASSYSRGLQETQYF. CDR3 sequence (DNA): TGTGCCAGCAGTTACTCCAGAGGCCTCCAAGAGACCCAGTACTTC.

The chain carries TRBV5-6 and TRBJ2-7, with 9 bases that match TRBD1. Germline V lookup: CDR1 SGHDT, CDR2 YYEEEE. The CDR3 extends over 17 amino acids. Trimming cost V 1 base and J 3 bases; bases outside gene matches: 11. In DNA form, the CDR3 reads TGTGCCAGCAGCTTGCCCGGGACAGGGAAAATCGGCTACGAGCAGTACTTC. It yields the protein CASSLPGTGKIGYEQYF.

The CDR3 spells CASRIRDREFGTEAFF. The CDR3 nucleotides read TGTGCCAGTAGGATCCGGGACAGGGAGTTCGGCACTGAAGCTTTCTTT. The chain links TRBV19 to TRBJ1-1; 9 positions agree with TRBD1. This CDR3 comprises 16 residues. Per germline, CDR1 LNHDA and CDR2 SQIVND (reference sequence). V lost 6 bases, J lost 4 bases, and 12 bases stayed unmatched.

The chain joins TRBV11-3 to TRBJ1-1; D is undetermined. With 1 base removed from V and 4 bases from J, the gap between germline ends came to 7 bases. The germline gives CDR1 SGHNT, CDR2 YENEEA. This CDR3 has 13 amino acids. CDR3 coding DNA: TGTGCCAGCAGCTTAGGCTATGGCACTGAAGCTTTCTTT. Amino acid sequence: CASSLGYGTEAFF.

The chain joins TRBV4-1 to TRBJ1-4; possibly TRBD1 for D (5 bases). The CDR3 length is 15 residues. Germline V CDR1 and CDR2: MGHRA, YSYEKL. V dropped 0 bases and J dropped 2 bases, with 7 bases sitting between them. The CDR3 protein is CASSQDQGTNEKLFF. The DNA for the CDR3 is TGCGCCAGCAGCCAAGATCAGGGTACTAATGAAAAACTGTTTTTT.

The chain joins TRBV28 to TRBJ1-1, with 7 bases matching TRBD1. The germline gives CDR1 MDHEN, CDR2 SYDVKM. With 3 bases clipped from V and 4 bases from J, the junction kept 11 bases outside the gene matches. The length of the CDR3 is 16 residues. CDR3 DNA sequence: TGTGCCAGCAGTTTCTTTTTAGGGGGCTCTGGCACTGAAGCTTTCTTT. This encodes CASSFFLGGSGTEAFF.

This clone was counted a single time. This CDR3 reads CASSQRRQGALVRGEKLFF. The CDR3 DNA sequence: TGTGCCAGCAGTCAACGAAGACAGGGGGCTCTCGTAAGAGGTGAAAAACTGTTTTTT. The chain is built from TRBV5-5 and TRBJ1-4, with 10 bases lining up with TRBD1. V shed 5 bases and J 7 bases; nucleotides not matched to a gene: 20. The CDR3 length is 19 residues. CDR1 is SGHKS and CDR2 is YYEKEE in the germline V gene (reference sequence).

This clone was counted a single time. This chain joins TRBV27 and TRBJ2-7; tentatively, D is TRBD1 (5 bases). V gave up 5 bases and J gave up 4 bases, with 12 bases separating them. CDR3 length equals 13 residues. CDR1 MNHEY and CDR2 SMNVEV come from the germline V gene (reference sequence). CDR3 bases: TGTGCCAGCAGTGGTCCAGGGTGGTACGAGCAGTACTTC. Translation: CASSGPGWYEQYF.